Listed below are T cell receptor beta chains from one sample, sequenced in a study of CD8 T cells in Susac syndrome. From the immunoSEQ multiplex PCR reads, TCRdb called clonotypes with MiXCR, one entry per CDR3 protein. The profile shows some 190,000 distinct CDR3 sequences, roughly 95% of them singletons. Input material: CD4+ T cells from PBMCs. The receptors come from a human donor in good health. Each CDR3 is given with its conserved first and last residue. The D gene is left open where the match is weak. The size of a clone is reported for some rows only, either as once, few or many, or as a class for expanded clones.

TRBJ2-7 | TRBD2 | TRBV28 | NA | CASSLAGTSVYEQYF | TGTGCCAGCAGTTTAGCCGGGACTAGCGTCTACGAGCAGTACTTC
TRBJ2-7 | NA | TRBV20-1 | NA | CSARDDSSYEQYF | TGCAGTGCTAGAGACGACAGCTCCTACGAGCAGTACTTC
TRBJ2-7 | NA | TRBV24-1 | NA | CATSPHYEQYF | TGTGCCACCAGTCCACATTACGAGCAGTACTTC
TRBJ1-2 | NA | TRBV29-1 | NA | CSTEGAYGYTF | TGCAGCACTGAGGGAGCCTATGGCTACACCTTC
TRBJ1-5 | TRBD1 | TRBV2 | NA | CASLSESGTGHQPQHF | TGTGCCAGCCTTTCCGAGTCCGGGACAGGGCATCAGCCCCAGCATTTT
TRBJ1-2 | NA | TRBV13 | once | CASSWGRANYGYTF | TGTGCCAGCAGCTGGGGGCGGGCAAACTATGGCTACACCTTC
TRBJ2-3 | NA | TRBV3-1 | NA | CASSHQSGRADTQYF | TGTGCCAGCAGCCATCAGTCCGGCAGGGCAGATACGCAGTATTTT
TRBJ2-1 | TRBD2 | TRBV5-1 | NA | CASSRRTSGSGNNEQFF | TGCGCCAGCAGCAGAAGGACTAGCGGGAGTGGGAACAATGAGCAGTTCTTC
TRBJ1-2 | NA | TRBV18 | few | CASSLEYGYTF | TGTGCCAGCTCACTAGAATATGGCTACACCTTC
TRBJ1-2 | NA | TRBV7-9 | NA | CASSQQSNYGYTF | TGTGCCAGCAGTCAACAGAGTAACTATGGCTACACCTTC
TRBJ2-7 | TRBD1 | TRBV14 | NA | CASSPSGTGNHEQYF | TGTGCCAGCAGTCCCTCCGGGACAGGGAACCACGAGCAGTACTTC
TRBJ2-3 | NA | TRBV24-1 | NA | CATSDRGQRPLTDTQYF | TGTGCCACCAGTGATCGGGGACAAAGACCCCTCACAGATACGCAGTATTTT
TRBJ1-2 | NA | TRBV20-1 | NA | CSVSTTDSYTF | TGCAGTGTCTCTACTACAGACTCCTACACCTTC
TRBJ2-7 | NA | TRBV30 | once | CAWTSFNEQYF | TGTGCCTGGACTTCCTTCAACGAGCAGTACTTC
TRBJ1-1 | NA | TRBV20-1 | NA | CSASRRRSTEAFF | TGCAGTGCGAGTAGACGGCGTTCCACTGAAGCTTTCTTT
TRBJ1-4 | NA | TRBV30 | few | CAWSVEGHGEKLFF | TGTGCCTGGAGTGTTGAAGGCCACGGTGAAAAACTGTTTTTT
TRBJ2-3 | NA | TRBV29-1 | NA | CSVGHLSTDTQYF | TGCAGCGTTGGGCACCTTAGCACAGATACGCAGTATTTT
TRBJ2-7 | TRBD2 | TRBV29-1 | once | CSVRWTSGRQVEQYF | TGCAGCGTCAGATGGACTAGCGGGAGGCAGGTCGAGCAGTACTTC
TRBJ2-4 | NA | TRBV28 | NA | CASLGYPKNIQYF | TGTGCCAGTCTCGGGTATCCCAAAAACATTCAGTACTTC
TRBJ2-1 | TRBD2 | TRBV5-1 | NA | CASSLSGKEYNEQFF | TGCGCCAGCAGCTTGAGCGGGAAGGAGTACAATGAGCAGTTCTTC
TRBJ2-7 | TRBD1 | TRBV30 | NA | CAWSGTGYEQYF | TGTGCCTGGTCCGGGACAGGCTACGAGCAGTACTTC
TRBJ2-6 | NA | TRBV18 | NA | CASSPGSHPGANVLTF | TGTGCCAGCTCACCAGGGTCCCACCCTGGGGCCAACGTCCTGACTTTC
TRBJ2-3 | NA | TRBV9 | NA | CASSRRRGGSTDTQYF | TGTGCCAGCAGCCGTAGACGGGGCGGTAGCACAGATACGCAGTATTTT
TRBJ2-1 | NA | TRBV29-1 | NA | CAAGLGSSSYNEQFF | TGTGCCGCAGGGTTGGGATCTAGCTCCTACAATGAGCAGTTCTTC
TRBJ2-2 | NA | TRBV5-4 | NA | CASSLEADPWGELFF | TGTGCCAGCAGCTTGGAGGCAGATCCGTGGGGGGAGCTGTTTTTT
TRBJ2-1 | NA | TRBV20-1 | NA | CSARDFGGIYNEQFF | TGCAGTGCTAGAGATTTTGGCGGGATCTACAATGAGCAGTTCTTC
TRBJ2-1 | NA | TRBV11-3 | NA | CASAGVRYNEQFF | TGTGCCAGCGCCGGTGTACGCTACAATGAGCAGTTCTTC
TRBJ1-5 | NA | TRBV12-3/TRBV12-4 | NA | CASSFGGTRQPQHF | TGTGCCAGCAGTTTTGGGGGAACTCGTCAGCCCCAGCATTTT
TRBJ2-1 | TRBD2 | TRBV12-3/TRBV12-4 | once | CASSTRLAGTYNEQFF | TGTGCCAGCAGTACCCGACTAGCGGGAACCTACAATGAGCAGTTCTTC
TRBJ2-5 | NA | TRBV9 | NA | CASSIHLGETQYF | TGTGCCAGCAGCATACACTTGGGTGAGACCCAGTACTTC
TRBJ2-1 | NA | TRBV15 | NA | CATSVDGGPYNEQFF | TGTGCCACCAGCGTCGACGGAGGCCCCTACAATGAGCAGTTCTTC
TRBJ2-5 | TRBD2 | TRBV29-1 | NA | CSVTGTSGRPETQYF | TGCAGCGTTACAGGGACTAGCGGGAGACCCGAGACCCAGTACTTC
TRBJ2-5 | TRBD1 | TRBV20-1 | NA | CSTRDRALETQYF | TGCAGTACGAGGGACAGGGCTCTAGAGACCCAGTACTTC
TRBJ2-2 | NA | TRBV3-1 | NA | CASSQEYPPLNTGELFF | TGTGCCAGCAGCCAAGAGTACCCACCCCTGAACACCGGGGAGCTGTTTTTT
TRBJ1-1 | NA | TRBV30 | NA | CAWRLQGGTEAFF | TGTGCCTGGAGGCTACAGGGTGGAACAGAAGCTTTCTTT
TRBJ2-1 | NA | TRBV20-1 | NA | CSARDNRDEQFF | TGCAGTGCTAGAGACAACAGGGATGAGCAGTTCTTC
TRBJ2-7 | TRBD2 | TRBV3-1 | once | CASSQTGTSGYEQYF | TGTGCCAGCAGCCAAACCGGGACTAGCGGCTACGAGCAGTACTTC
TRBJ2-7 | NA | TRBV30 | NA | CAWDKTGPEQYF | TGTGCCTGGGATAAGACGGGTCCCGAGCAGTACTTC
TRBJ2-3 | TRBD2 | TRBV29-1 | once | CSGAERERSTDTQYF | TGCAGCGGAGCCGAGCGGGAAAGGAGCACAGATACGCAGTATTTT
TRBJ2-2 | TRBD2 | TRBV12-3/TRBV12-4 | NA | CASSPGLAGDVTGELFF | TGTGCCAGCAGTCCGGGACTAGCGGGAGATGTCACCGGGGAGCTGTTTTTT
TRBJ2-1 | NA | TRBV6-5 | NA | CASSQIADEQFF | TGTGCCAGCAGTCAAATAGCCGATGAGCAGTTCTTC
TRBJ1-5 | NA | TRBV30 | NA | CAWSVSYSNQPQHF | TGTGCCTGGAGTGTCAGTTATAGCAATCAGCCCCAGCATTTT
TRBJ2-5 | NA | TRBV6-6 | NA | CASRVWTEETQYF | TGTGCCAGCAGAGTCTGGACAGAAGAGACCCAGTACTTC
TRBJ2-5 | TRBD2 | TRBV29-1 | once | CSVATSASQETQYF | TGCAGCGTTGCGACTAGCGCCTCGCAAGAGACCCAGTACTTC
TRBJ1-1 | NA | TRBV4-3 | NA | CASSQGFGTEAFF | TGCGCCAGCAGCCAAGGCTTCGGGACTGAAGCTTTCTTT
TRBJ2-6 | NA | TRBV3-1 | NA | CASSQDLSGANVLTF | TGTGCCAGCAGCCAAGACCTCTCTGGGGCCAACGTCCTGACTTTC
TRBJ2-7 | TRBD1 | TRBV7-8 | NA | CASSLWDSEQYF | TGTGCCAGCAGCCTCTGGGACAGCGAGCAGTACTTC
TRBJ2-3 | TRBD2 | TRBV20-1 | NA | CSVRLAGGTDTQYF | TGCAGTGTTAGACTAGCGGGAGGGACAGATACGCAGTATTTT
TRBJ2-7 | NA | TRBV12-3/TRBV12-4 | NA | CASSKTEVSYEQYF | TGTGCCAGCAGTAAAACGGAGGTGAGCTACGAGCAGTACTTC
TRBJ1-5 | TRBD1 | TRBV15 | NA | CATSSRDRSLQPQHF | TGTGCCACCAGCAGCCGGGACAGGAGTTTACAGCCCCAGCATTTT
TRBJ2-1 | NA | TRBV29-1 | NA | CSDPGSNEQFF | TGCAGCGACCCCGGGAGCAATGAGCAGTTCTTC
TRBJ1-4 | NA | TRBV2 | NA | CASSGSKLGEEKLFF | TGTGCCAGCAGTGGCAGTAAACTCGGAGAAGAAAAACTGTTTTTT
TRBJ1-2 | TRBD1 | TRBV30 | NA | CAWGQGDYGYTF | TGTGCCTGGGGACAGGGCGACTATGGCTACACCTTC
TRBJ2-2 | NA | TRBV9 | NA | CASSVAYSGELFF | TGTGCCAGCAGCGTAGCATATTCCGGGGAGCTGTTTTTT
TRBJ2-1 | TRBD2 | TRBV19 | NA | CASSSGRANNEQFF | TGTGCCAGTTCGAGCGGGAGAGCAAACAATGAGCAGTTCTTC
TRBJ1-1 | NA | TRBV20-1 | NA | CSADKDGVDTEAFF | TGCAGTGCCGACAAGGACGGGGTTGACACTGAAGCTTTCTTT
TRBJ2-1 | NA | TRBV7-3 | NA | CASSFSPSYNEQFF | TGTGCCAGCAGCTTTAGCCCTTCCTACAATGAGCAGTTCTTC
TRBJ2-7 | NA | TRBV12-3/TRBV12-4 | NA | CASSLGGNDEQYF | TGTGCCAGCAGTTTAGGGGGGAACGACGAGCAGTACTTC